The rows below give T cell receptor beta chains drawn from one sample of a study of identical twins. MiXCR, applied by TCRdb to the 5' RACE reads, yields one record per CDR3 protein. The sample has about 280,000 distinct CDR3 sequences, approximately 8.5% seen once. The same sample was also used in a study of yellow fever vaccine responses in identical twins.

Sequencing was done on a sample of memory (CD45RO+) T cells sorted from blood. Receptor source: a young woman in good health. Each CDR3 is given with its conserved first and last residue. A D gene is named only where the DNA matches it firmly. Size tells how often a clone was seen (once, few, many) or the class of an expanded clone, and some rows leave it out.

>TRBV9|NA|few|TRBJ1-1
CASSVMENTEAFF
TGTGCCAGCAGCGTAATGGAGAACACTGAAGCTTTCTTT
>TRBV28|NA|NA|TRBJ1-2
CASSLPQGYYGYTF
TGTGCCAGCAGCCTTCCTCAGGGGTACTATGGCTACACCTTC
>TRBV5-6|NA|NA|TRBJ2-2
CASSKQYTGELFF
TGTGCCAGCAGCAAACAGTACACCGGGGAGCTGTTTTTT
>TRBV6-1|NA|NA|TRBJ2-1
CASSERLGAGEQFF
TGTGCCAGCAGTGAAAGGCTGGGGGCGGGGGAGCAGTTCTTC
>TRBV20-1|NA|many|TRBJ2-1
CSAEGGGYNEQFF
TGCAGTGCTGAGGGGGGAGGATACAATGAGCAGTTCTTC
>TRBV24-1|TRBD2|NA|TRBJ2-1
CATSGGGSGKPGNEQFF
TGTGCCACCAGTGGGGGGGGTAGCGGCAAACCCGGTAATGAGCAGTTCTTC
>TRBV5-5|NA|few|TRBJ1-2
CASSPYREGAGYTF
TGTGCCAGCAGCCCGTACAGGGAAGGGGCTGGCTACACCTTC
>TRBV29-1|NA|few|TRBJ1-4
CSVEVGLNEKLFF
TGCAGCGTTGAAGTGGGTCTAAATGAAAAACTGTTTTTT
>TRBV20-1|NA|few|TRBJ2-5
CSAREHPNQETQYF
TGCAGTGCTAGAGAACACCCGAACCAAGAGACCCAGTACTTC
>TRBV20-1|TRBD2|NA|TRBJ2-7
CSANSPGLVHEQYF
TGCAGTGCTAATTCTCCTGGACTAGTCCACGAGCAGTACTTC
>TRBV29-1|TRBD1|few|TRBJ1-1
CSVVLGQGVTEAFF
TGCAGCGTAGTCTTGGGACAGGGGGTAACTGAAGCTTTCTTT
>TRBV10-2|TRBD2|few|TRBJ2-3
CASSPGLLTDTQYF
TGCGCCAGCAGCCCGGGACTACTCACAGATACGCAGTATTTT
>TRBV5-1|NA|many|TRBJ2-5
CASSTGSQETQYF
TGCGCCAGCAGCACGGGGTCACAAGAGACCCAGTACTTC
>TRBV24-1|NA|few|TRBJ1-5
CATSDVYSNQPQHF
TGTGCCACCAGTGATGTATATAGCAATCAGCCCCAGCATTTT
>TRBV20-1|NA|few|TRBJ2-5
CSASSGPTGETQYF
TGCAGTGCTAGCTCGGGACCTACAGGGGAGACCCAGTACTTC
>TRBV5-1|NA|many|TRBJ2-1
CASSLGSSGIVEQFF
TGCGCCAGCAGCTTAGGGTCTTCCGGCATTGTTGAGCAGTTCTTC
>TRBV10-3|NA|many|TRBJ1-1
CAISDASGRLTEAFF
TGTGCCATCAGTGACGCCAGCGGGCGTCTAACTGAAGCTTTCTTT
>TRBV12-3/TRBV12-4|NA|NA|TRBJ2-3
CASRAEGIVGDTQYF
TGTGCCAGCAGAGCGGAGGGCATCGTGGGAGATACGCAGTATTTT
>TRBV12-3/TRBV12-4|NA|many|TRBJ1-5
CASRSGGLMGNQPQHF
TGTGCCAGCAGGTCGGGGGGCCTTATGGGCAATCAGCCCCAGCATTTT
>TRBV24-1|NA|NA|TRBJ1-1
CATSDGQGGDTEAFF
TGTGCCACCAGTGATGGGCAGGGAGGGGACACTGAAGCTTTCTTT
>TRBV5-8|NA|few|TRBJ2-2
CASSFPLGGTGELFF
TGTGCCAGCAGCTTCCCCCTAGGCGGCACCGGGGAGCTGTTTTTT
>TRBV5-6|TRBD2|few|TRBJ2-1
CASSSEVAGTYNEQFF
TGTGCCAGCAGCTCCGAAGTAGCGGGAACCTACAATGAGCAGTTCTTC
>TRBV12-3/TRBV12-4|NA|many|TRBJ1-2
CASSFESPYGYTF
TGTGCCAGCAGTTTCGAGTCCCCCTATGGCTACACCTTC
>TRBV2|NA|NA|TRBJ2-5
CASRSDGPTQYF
TGTGCCAGCAGGAGCGATGGACCAACACAGTACTTC
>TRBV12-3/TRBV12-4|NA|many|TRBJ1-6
CASTPDSPLHF
TGTGCCAGCACCCCAGATTCACCCCTCCACTTT
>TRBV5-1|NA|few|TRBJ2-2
CASSKIDRTGELFF
TGCGCCAGCAGCAAAATTGACAGGACCGGGGAGCTGTTTTTT
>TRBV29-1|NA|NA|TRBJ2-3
CSVEMSVDTQYF
TGCAGCGTTGAAATGTCCGTAGATACGCAGTATTTT
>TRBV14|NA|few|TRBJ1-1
CASSQGTDTEAFF
TGTGCCAGCAGCCAAGGGACCGACACTGAAGCTTTCTTT
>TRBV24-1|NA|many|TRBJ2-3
CATSDQDPVDTQYF
TGTGCCACCAGTGACCAGGACCCAGTTGATACGCAGTATTTT
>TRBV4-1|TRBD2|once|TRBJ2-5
CASSPLIAGVRETQYF
TGCGCCAGCAGCCCCCTGATAGCGGGAGTTCGGGAGACCCAGTACTTC
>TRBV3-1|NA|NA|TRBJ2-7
CASSFRDASYEQYF
TGTGCCAGCAGCTTCCGGGACGCATCCTACGAGCAGTACTTC
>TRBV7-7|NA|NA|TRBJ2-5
CAINLGETQYF
TGTGCCATCAATTTGGGAGAGACCCAGTACTTC
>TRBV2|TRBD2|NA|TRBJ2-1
CASSVFGLAGGNEQFF
TGTGCCAGCAGTGTGTTTGGGCTAGCGGGCGGAAATGAGCAGTTCTTC
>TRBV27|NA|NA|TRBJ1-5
CASSRGINQPQHF
TGTGCCAGCAGCCGGGGCATCAATCAGCCCCAGCATTTT
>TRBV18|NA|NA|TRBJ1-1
CASSPRELNTEAFF
TGTGCCAGCTCACCGAGAGAATTGAACACTGAAGCTTTCTTT
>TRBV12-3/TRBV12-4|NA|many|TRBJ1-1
CASSSHGSWNTEAFF
TGTGCCAGCAGTTCCCACGGGTCGTGGAACACTGAAGCTTTCTTT
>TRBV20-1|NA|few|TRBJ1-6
CSAKEDNSPLHF
TGCAGTGCTAAAGAGGATAATTCACCCCTCCACTTT
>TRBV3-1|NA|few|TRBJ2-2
CASGSSGELFF
TGTGCCAGCGGCTCCTCCGGGGAGCTGTTTTTT
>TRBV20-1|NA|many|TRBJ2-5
CSARSAWETQYF
TGCAGTGCTAGAAGCGCCTGGGAGACCCAGTACTTC
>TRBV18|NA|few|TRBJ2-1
CASSPRQASSYNEQFF
TGTGCCAGCTCACCTAGACAGGCCTCCTCCTACAATGAGCAGTTCTTC
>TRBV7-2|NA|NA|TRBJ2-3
CASSLVAGAGTDTQYF
TGTGCCAGCAGCTTAGTGGCGGGGGCGGGCACAGATACGCAGTATTTT
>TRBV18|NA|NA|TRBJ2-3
CASSPPISGPTDTQYF
TGTGCCAGCTCACCCCCCATCTCAGGACCCACAGATACGCAGTATTTT
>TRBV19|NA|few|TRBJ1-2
CATRLQGGYGYTF
TGTGCCACCAGACTCCAGGGTGGCTATGGCTACACCTTC
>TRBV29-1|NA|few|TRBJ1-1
CSVRDQLINTEAFF
TGCAGCGTTAGGGATCAACTTATTAACACTGAAGCTTTCTTT
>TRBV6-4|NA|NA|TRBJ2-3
CASKGSGITDTQYF
TGTGCCAGCAAGGGTAGCGGAATCACAGATACGCAGTATTTT
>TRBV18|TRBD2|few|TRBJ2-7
CASSPPVAGVGYEQYF
TGTGCCAGCTCACCACCGGTAGCGGGAGTAGGGTACGAGCAGTACTTC
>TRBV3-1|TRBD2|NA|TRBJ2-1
CASSPRRREYSYNEQFF
TGTGCCAGCAGCCCGAGAAGGCGGGAGTACTCCTACAATGAGCAGTTCTTC
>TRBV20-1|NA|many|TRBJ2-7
CSATQSGSAYEQYF
TGCAGTGCGACCCAGTCGGGTTCCGCCTACGAGCAGTACTTC
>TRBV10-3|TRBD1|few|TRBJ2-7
CAIRGGRVYEQYF
TGTGCCATCCGAGGGGGCCGGGTCTACGAGCAGTACTTC
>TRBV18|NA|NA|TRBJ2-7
CASSPPAAVRGEQYF
TGTGCCAGCTCACCCCCCGCGGCGGTTCGAGGGGAGCAGTACTTC
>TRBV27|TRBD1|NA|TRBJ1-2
CASMSMAQGNYGYTF
TGTGCCAGTATGAGTATGGCACAGGGGAACTATGGCTACACCTTC
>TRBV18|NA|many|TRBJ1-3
CASSPTLGGNTIYF
TGTGCCAGCTCACCGACGCTTGGAGGAAACACCATATATTTT
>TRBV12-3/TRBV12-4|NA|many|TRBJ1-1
CATFREGTEAFF
TGTGCCACCTTTCGGGAAGGCACTGAAGCTTTCTTT
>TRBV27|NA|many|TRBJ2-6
CASSFRGGGANVLTF
TGTGCCAGCAGTTTTCGGGGAGGTGGGGCCAACGTCCTGACTTTC
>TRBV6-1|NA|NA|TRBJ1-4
CASSQDTGTLNEKLFF
TGTGCCAGCAGTCAAGACACCGGGACCCTAAATGAAAAACTGTTTTTT